This T cell receptor (beta chain) was found in a study of blood T cell repertoires in COVID-19. Authors' processing steps: Reference gene primer amplification yielded estimated nucleated cell counts. This table comes from immunoSEQ multiplex PCR, and its TCRdb copy is limited to in-frame clones, with some not included. V and J calls plus clone size are reproduced from that table; the DNA served to infer D and trimming. The sample holds 210,000 or so clones; roughly 81% are singletons and the top ten take about 8%. Germline CDR1 SGHKS, CDR2 YYEKEE (reference sequence). The J segment lost 0 bases and the V segment lost 4 bases, leaving 3 bases of the junction unmatched. This CDR3 spans 16 amino acids.

Sequencing input: peripheral blood. This clonotype was obtained from a woman aged 45-65 years with active or convalescent COVID-19. V gene TRBV5-5 combines with J gene TRBJ2-3; 12 nucleotides align to TRBD2. The CDR3 here is CASSIGTSGSTDTQYF. CDR3 bases: TGTGCCAGCAGCATCGGGACTAGCGGGAGCACAGATACGCAGTATTTT.